The 14 T cell receptor beta chains listed next were all sequenced from one sample in a study of cytomegalovirus exposure and HLA in healthy donors. Use of 60 Vbeta and 13 Jbeta primers characterized the PCR. The table came from immunoSEQ multiplex PCR; TCRdb's copy has only in-frame clones and leaves some out. The sample yields some 110,000 clones, approximately 77% seen once. The sequencing sample was made of PBMCs. These receptors all stem from a man aged 50-59 years in good health and CMV-seropositive.

The chain has TRBV2 and TRBJ2-3; D is uncertain. The germline CDR1 and CDR2 sequences are SNHLY and FYNNEI. The germline V and J ends were trimmed by 4 bases and 7 bases, with 9 bases remaining between them. This CDR3 region has 12 residues. The CDR3 reads CASSVTLYTQYF. The CDR3 DNA follows: TGTGCCAGCAGTGTCACTCTTTATACGCAGTATTTT.

The V call is TRBV30, the J call TRBJ1-6, with D possibly matching TRBD1 (5 bases). Trimming cost V 7 bases and J 10 bases, with 20 bases left between them. Germline CDR1 GTSNPN, CDR2 SVGIG (reference sequence). This CDR3 region has 14 residues. The CDR3 reads CAYSLGGIGSPLHF. CDR3 in DNA: TGTGCCTACAGCCTCGGGGGGATTGGGTCACCCCTCCACTTT.

The chain employs TRBV18 and TRBJ1-5, with 11 bases matching TRBD1. Per the germline V gene, CDR1 is KGHSH and CDR2 is LQKENI. The CDR3 totals 17 residues. J lost 0 bases, V lost 3 bases, and 4 bases had no gene match. CDR3 region: CASSPGQGGYSNQPQHF. DNA for the CDR3: TGTGCCAGCTCACCGGGACAGGGGGGTTATAGCAATCAGCCCCAGCATTTT.

Comments on this clone: One junction end disagrees with the germline gene, perhaps due to a read error. CDR3 amino acids: CASSPDRAAAGELFF. As DNA, the CDR3 is TGTGCTAGCAGCCCGGACAGGGCAGCCGCCGGGGAGCTGTTTTTT. V gene TRBV7-7 combines with J gene TRBJ2-2; 8 positions match TRBD1. The CDR3 has 15 amino acids. Germline lookup yields CDR1 SSHAT and CDR2 FNYEAQ (reference sequence).

V is TRBV29-1 and J is TRBJ1-2; a possible D gene is TRBD1 (6 bases). Trimming stripped 3 bases from V and 8 bases from J, with 13 bases between. In germline, CDR1 is SQVTM, CDR2 ANQGSEA. The CDR3 has 12 amino acids. CDR3 bases: TGCAGCGTTGAGGGGGGGGCGGTGGGCTACACCTTC. Protein: CSVEGGAVGYTF. Looking up the rest from reference TRBV29-1 and TRBJ1-2 gives the full variable domain: SAVISQKPSRDICQRGTSLTIQCQVDSQVTMMFWYRQQPGQSLTLIATANQGSEATYESGFVIDKFPISRPNLTFSTLTVSNMSPEDSSIYLCSVEGGAVGYTFGSGTRLTVV.

The rearrangement joins TRBV27 to TRBJ1-5; no definite D call. CDR1 is MNHEY, CDR2 SMNVEV, per germline (reference sequence). Trimming cost V 6 bases and J 4 bases, with 13 bases left between them. The CDR3 has 14 amino acids. The DNA of the CDR3 is TGTGCCAGCAGACCTACCACGGGGAATCAGCCCCAGCATTTT. Encoded protein: CASRPTTGNQPQHF.

The V and J genes are TRBV2 and TRBJ2-2; the match to TRBD1 covers 10 bases. This CDR3 has 15 amino acids. J gave up 4 bases and V 4 bases, and 3 bases lay outside the gene matches. Germline V CDR1 and CDR2: SNHLY, FYNNEI. CDR3 bases: TGTGCCAGCAGTGGACAGGGGGCGGTCACCGGGGAGCTGTTTTTT. This sequence encodes CASSGQGAVTGELFF.

This clone was seen a handful of times. The chain employs TRBV28 and TRBJ1-5, with a possible D match to TRBD1 (6 bases). Trimming removed 4 bases from V and 3 bases from J, with 13 bases in between. The CDR3 is 15 amino acids. In germline, CDR1 is MDHEN, CDR2 SYDVKM. CDR3 DNA: TGTGCCAGCAGTTACCGGACAGCCCCCAATCAGCCCCAGCATTTT. As protein: CASSYRTAPNQPQHF.

This clone occurred a few times. Other DNA sequences in this sample translate to the same CDR3. The chain has TRBV9 and TRBJ1-1, with TRBD1 matching over 7 bases. Germline CDR1 is SGDLS and CDR2 is YYNGEE. The V gene end was trimmed by 0 bases and the J gene end by 2 bases; junction bases not matched to a gene: 4. CDR3 length: 15 amino acids. In DNA, the CDR3 is TGTGCCAGCAGCGTAGAAGGGACAGCAAACACTGAAGCTTTCTTT. Its translation: CASSVEGTANTEAFF.

This chain joins TRBV19 and TRBJ2-7, with 10 bases identical to TRBD1. The CDR3 covers 12 residues. CDR1 is LNHDA and CDR2 is SQIVND in the germline V gene (reference sequence). The V and J ends lost 11 bases and 5 bases, in that order; junction bases with no gene match: 6. The DNA for the CDR3 is TGTGCCGTCGGGACAGGGGTACACGAGCAGTACTTC. Translating it yields CAVGTGVHEQYF.

A single count supports this clone. Other DNA sequences in the same sample also yield this CDR3. The V and J genes are TRBV29-1 and TRBJ1-5; 8 bases agree with TRBD1. This CDR3 spans 13 amino acids. Germline V gene lookup returns CDR1 SQVTM and CDR2 ANQGSEA. After removal of 4 bases from V and 4 bases from J, the junction contained 3 bases not matched to a gene. CDR3 loop: CSVAQGANQPQHF. The CDR3 DNA reads as TGCAGCGTTGCCCAGGGGGCAAATCAGCCCCAGCATTTT. Full variable domain (remainder filled in from reference TRBV29-1 and TRBJ1-5): SAVISQKPSRDICQRGTSLTIQCQVDSQVTMMFWYRQQPGQSLTLIATANQGSEATYESGFVIDKFPISRPNLTFSTLTVSNMSPEDSSIYLCSVAQGANQPQHFGDGTRLSIL.

The CDR3 coding sequence is TGTGCCAGCTCGTCCGATATCGGGACGGGAGAAGGCGGCGAGCAGTACTTC. It translates to CASSSDIGTGEGGEQYF. The chain is built from TRBV18 and TRBJ2-7; tentative D call: TRBD2 (6 bases). Trimming cost V 6 bases and J 6 bases, with 27 bases left between them. Germline V gives CDR1 KGHSH, CDR2 LQKENI. This CDR3 region has 17 residues.

V is TRBV19 and J is TRBJ1-6; tentative D call: TRBD1 (6 bases). V was cut by 3 bases and J by 6 bases, with 12 bases left in between. Germline V gene sequence: CDR1 LNHDA, CDR2 SQIVND (reference sequence). The CDR3 extends over 15 amino acids. The CDR3: CASSILQGSNSPLHF. CDR3 bases: TGTGCCAGTAGTATCCTACAGGGATCTAATTCACCCCTCCACTTT.

The sample holds a few counts of this clone. This chain uses TRBV7-2 with TRBJ2-7; D might be TRBD1 (6 bases). The CDR3 loop spans 14 amino acids. With 3 bases removed from V and 2 bases from J, the gap between germline ends came to 11 bases. Germline V lookup: CDR1 SGHTA, CDR2 FQGNSA. CDR3 sequence (DNA): TGTGCCAGCAGCTTCGACGGGACAACCTACGAGCAGTACTTC. This gives the protein CASSFDGTTYEQYF. Based on the CDR3 plus reference TRBV7-2 and TRBJ2-7, the full variable domain is GAGVSQSPSNKVTEKGKDVELRCDPISGHTALYWYRQSLGQGLEFLIYFQGNSAPDKSGLPSDRFSAERTGGSVSTLTIQRTQQEDSAVYLCASSFDGTTYEQYFGPGTRLTVT.